The 9 T cell receptor beta chains presented below share a single source sample, sequenced in a study of graft-versus-host responses after intestinal transplantation. These receptors' targets are unknown. TCRdb keeps only in-frame clones here, not all; method: immunoSEQ multiplex PCR. The sample lists more than 90,000 clones; about 92% were seen once. Sequencing was performed on unstimulated CD4+ T cells sorted from spleen or lymph node cells, taken before transplant. The receptor set was obtained from a human donor who was the organ donor for an intestinal transplant.

The J gene is TRBJ1-2, the V gene TRBV4-1, with TRBD1 matching over 9 bases. The V segment lost 4 bases and the J segment 6 bases; nucleotides outside the gene matches: 15. The CDR3 extends over 17 amino acids. Germline CDR1 and CDR2: MGHRA and YSYEKL. The CDR3 nucleotides read TGCGCCAGCAGCCGCCCAAGGCCGGACAGGGGAAGTGATGGCTACACCTTC. It codes for CASSRPRPDRGSDGYTF.

The gene calls are TRBV5-5 and TRBJ2-1, with 7 nucleotides matching TRBD2. The CDR3 loop spans 15 amino acids. In germline, CDR1 is SGHKS, CDR2 YYEKEE (reference sequence). V was pared by 0 bases and J by 3 bases, with 3 bases of the junction left unmatched. The CDR3 is CASSLGEGGYNEQFF. The CDR3 DNA sequence: TGTGCCAGCAGCTTGGGGGAGGGAGGCTACAATGAGCAGTTCTTC.

The chain links TRBV7-2 to TRBJ2-1; no reliable D call. Between the trimmed V and J ends, which lost 1 base and 9 bases, there was a span of 4 bases. CDR3 length: 11 amino acids. CDR1 and CDR2 (germline): SGHTA, FQGNSA. CDR3 region: CASSLGFEQFF. DNA of the CDR3: TGTGCCAGCAGCTTAGGTTTTGAGCAGTTCTTC.

The chain uses TRBV4-2 and TRBJ1-2; no reliable D call. The CDR3 length is 16 residues. Per the germline V gene, CDR1 is LGHNA and CDR2 is YNFKEQ. V shed 6 bases and J shed 2 bases, with 19 bases lying between them. The CDR3 nucleotides read TGTGCCAGCAGGCCCAGTGTGACCCTACTAAACTATGGCTACACCTTC. Encoded protein: CASRPSVTLLNYGYTF.

The V call is TRBV21-1, the J call TRBJ2-5; the D segment call TRBD2 is taken from the table without a DNA check. The J call is in doubt because the DNA end fits TRBJ2-7 better. TRBV21-1 is listed as a pseudogene. This CDR3 contains 14 residues. The CDR3 loop reads CASSPPGGSYEQYF. The CDR3 region has the DNA TGTGCCAGCAGCCCCCCGGGGGGCTCCTACGAGCAGTACTTC.

This clone is a singleton in its sample. This chain uses TRBV9 with TRBJ1-3; no reliable D call. V gave up 0 bases and J gave up 1 base, with 8 bases separating them. This CDR3 spans 15 amino acids. CDR1 SGDLS and CDR2 YYNGEE come from the germline V gene. This CDR3 is CASSVAPSSGNTIYF. CDR3 coding DNA: TGTGCCAGCAGCGTAGCTCCAAGTTCTGGAAACACCATATATTTT.

The J gene is TRBJ1-1, the V gene TRBV4-2, with D unclear. Germline V lookup: CDR1 LGHNA, CDR2 YNFKEQ. The CDR3 runs to 13 residues. V was shortened by 3 bases and J by 1 base, with 6 bases between the two germline ends. The CDR3 sequence is CASSQGTNTEAFF. DNA for the CDR3: TGTGCCAGCAGCCAGGGCACGAACACTGAAGCTTTCTTT.

The chain couples TRBV28 to TRBJ1-1; tentative D call: TRBD1 (5 bases). V gave up 3 bases and J gave up 3 bases, with 17 bases separating them. The CDR3 spans 16 residues. From germline, CDR1 is MDHEN and CDR2 SYDVKM. CDR3 sequence (DNA): TGTGCCAGCAGTTTCGCAGGGCGCACTGGGGACACTGAAGCTTTCTTT. This translates into CASSFAGRTGDTEAFF. Filled out from reference TRBV28 and TRBJ1-1, the complete variable domain reads DVKVTQSSRYLVKRTGEKVFLECVQDMDHENMFWYRQDPGLGLRLIYFSYDVKMKEKGDIPEGYSVSREKKERFSLILESASTNQTSMYLCASSFAGRTGDTEAFFGQGTRLTVV.

This chain connects TRBV11-1 to TRBJ2-1; perhaps TRBD1 as D (6 bases). The V end lost 5 bases, the J end lost 7 bases, and 9 bases lay between the germline ends. CDR1 is SGHAT and CDR2 is FQDESV in the germline V gene (reference sequence). The CDR3 runs 12 residues. The CDR3 here is CASSTDRNEQFF. CDR3 coding DNA: TGTGCCAGCAGCACTGACAGGAATGAGCAGTTCTTC.